This record covers a single TCR beta chain. Its antigen is as yet unknown. The V and J ends lost 10 bases and 9 bases respectively, with 10 bases between them. This CDR3 region has 10 residues. The V gene's germline CDR1 is MNHEY and CDR2 SVGAGI. Generated by immunoSEQ multiplex PCR, the TCRdb table keeps only in-frame clones and is missing some. Found here are roughly 100,000 clones, about 90% of them singletons; the top ten hold less than 9.5%. This specimen belongs to a study of T cell responses to AZD1222 COVID-19 vaccine. General observations from the study: Baseline serology detected seropositivity in only five or six AZD1222 recipients. Vaccine-associated CD4 TCRs spanned spike, dominant at 160-218 and 743-854.

The sample was peripheral blood, taken 28 days after the second AZD1222 dose. This TCR came from an adult who received the AZD1222 COVID-19 vaccine. The V gene is TRBV6-5, the J gene TRBJ2-4; the D gene is possibly TRBD2 (5 bases). As DNA, the CDR3 is TGTGCCACCGGGATGGGCATTCAGTACTTC. Residues: CATGMGIQYF.